This TCR beta chain was sequenced for a study of CD8+CD57+ T cells in acquired aplastic anemia. All sequencing subjects had displayed CD8+CD57+ cell expansion on flow cytometry. As for this clonotype: What it binds is not known.

Study-level findings and limits: The study found no significant CD8+ Simpson's diversity difference between patients and controls.

Researchers used genomic DNA as the template to profile TCR beta VDJ and CDR3. One entry per CDR3 protein, called by TCRdb with MiXCR from the reads. This sample has under 200,000 distinct CDR3 sequences, with roughly 48% found just once. Deletions cut 3 bases from V and 6 bases from J, with 17 bases between. Germline CDR1 and CDR2: SGHAT and FQNNGV. The CDR3 spans 16 residues. V usage is TRBV11-2 and J usage is TRBJ1-4; TRBD1 might be the D (5 bases). This TCR was sampled from a human donor with aplastic anemia. Source material: sorted CD4+, CD8+, or CD8+CD57+ T cells (not recorded which) from PBMCs. The DNA for the CDR3 is TGTGCCAGCAGCTTCGGGGCGGGTGGGGTAGATGAAAAACTGTTTTTT. Encoded protein: CASSFGAGGVDEKLFF.